This T cell receptor beta chain was recorded in a study of blood T cell repertoires in COVID-19 (dated by TCRdb to 2019 to 2021). Turning to the overall study: Samples from collaborators originated in the United States, Italy and Spain and spanned both the acute and convalescent phases of COVID-19. The samples were drawn from the first 160 participants of the ongoing ImmuneRACE study and from some 1,300 subjects provided by 6 global collaborators. The repertoires were released in a freely available public database intended as a resource for research on the immune response to SARS-CoV-2. The dataset comprised deeply sampled blood TCRbeta repertoires from subjects exposed to, actively infected with, or recovered from COVID-19. Sample metadata almost always included a de-identified subject ID, COVID-19 status, age in years and sex. The material from the prospective study consisted of cDNA or gDNA derived from T cells, B-cell-depleted T cells, or PBMCs. Where available, HLA class I and class II types were obtained from metadata supplied by the sample provider rather than from assay-based typing. Study-wide conclusions, independent of this receptor: How much clinical and demographic metadata was included differed by source and by participant, and the metadata was provided uncurated.

Collaborating institutions collected whole blood in K2EDTA tubes following their own protocols. For TCRbeta analysis, collaborator samples were shipped as frozen whole blood, as isolated PBMCs, or as DNA extracted from either sample type. Note on this clone: The antigen it recognizes is unknown. Qualities for individual bases were not recorded, and no much larger clone is one base off.

Cut back by 7 bases and 2 bases, the V and J ends lie 14 bases apart. Taken from the germline V gene, the CDR1 and CDR2 loops are SGHTA and FQGNSA. The CDR3 covers 15 residues, taking in both the cysteine and the phenylalanine. The sequence is cut down to CDR3 DNA, 45 bases in frame from base 1. The immunoSEQ Assay, a bias-controlled multiplex PCR, was used to amplify TCRbeta CDR3 regions from genomic DNA. Processing in the source paper ran as follows. The number of nucleated cells in each sample was estimated by amplification of reference gene primers within the assay. To quantify the absolute abundance of each unique TCRbeta CDR3 rearrangement, sequence reads were collapsed and filtered. For each sample, productive Simpson clonality was calculated as the square root of Simpson's diversity index over productive rearrangements. TCRdb obtained this table from immuneACCESS and retained in-frame rearrangements with V and J assigned. These tables miss some clones; where compared with another copy, unresolved V genes account for less than half of the shortfall, and the remainder is unexplained. For V, J and clone size, that table is used; D and trimming come from the DNA. The sample yields more than 95,000 clones; 75% to 90% were counted once. The top ten hold around 11% of the sample.

The V gene is TRBV7-2 and the J gene is TRBJ1-4; there is no confident call for the D gene. This receptor was taken from a human donor in a cohort sampled during active COVID-19. The source material was peripheral blood. CDR3 protein: CASTSGLRTNEKLFF. At the DNA level, the sequence is TGTGCCAGCACCTCCGGCCTGCGGACTAATGAAAAACTGTTTTTT.